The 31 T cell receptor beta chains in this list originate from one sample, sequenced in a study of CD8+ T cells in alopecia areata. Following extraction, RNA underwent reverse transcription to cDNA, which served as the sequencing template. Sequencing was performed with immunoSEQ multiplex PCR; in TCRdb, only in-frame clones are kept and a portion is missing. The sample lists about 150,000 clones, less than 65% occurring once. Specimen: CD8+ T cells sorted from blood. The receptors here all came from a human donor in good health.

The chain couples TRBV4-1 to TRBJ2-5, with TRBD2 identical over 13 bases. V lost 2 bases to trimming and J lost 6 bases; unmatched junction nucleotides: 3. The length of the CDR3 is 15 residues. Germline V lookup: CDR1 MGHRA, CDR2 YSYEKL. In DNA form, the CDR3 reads TGCGCCAGCAGCCAAAAGGGACTAGCGGGACAGACCCAGTACTTC. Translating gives CASSQKGLAGQTQYF.

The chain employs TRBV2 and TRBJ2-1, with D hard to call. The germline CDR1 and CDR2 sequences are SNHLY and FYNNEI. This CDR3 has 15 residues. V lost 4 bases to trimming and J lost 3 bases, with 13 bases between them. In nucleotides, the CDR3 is TGTGCCAGCAGTGCGGGCGGTGGGGTCTACAATGAGCAGTTCTTC. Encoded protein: CASSAGGGVYNEQFF.

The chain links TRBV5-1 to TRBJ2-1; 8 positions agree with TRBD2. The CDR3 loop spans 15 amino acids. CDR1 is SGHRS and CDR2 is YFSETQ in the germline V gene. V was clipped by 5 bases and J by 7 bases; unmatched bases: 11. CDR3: CASSYGRDRGNEQFF. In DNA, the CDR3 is TGCGCCAGCAGTTACGGGAGGGATCGGGGAAATGAGCAGTTCTTC.

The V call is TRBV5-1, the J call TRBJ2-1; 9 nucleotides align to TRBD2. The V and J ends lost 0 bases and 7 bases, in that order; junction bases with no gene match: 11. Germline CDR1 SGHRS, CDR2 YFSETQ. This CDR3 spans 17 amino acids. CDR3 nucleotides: TGCGCCAGCAGCTTGGAAACTTCTAGCGGGAAGGGGAATGAGCAGTTCTTC. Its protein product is CASSLETSSGKGNEQFF.

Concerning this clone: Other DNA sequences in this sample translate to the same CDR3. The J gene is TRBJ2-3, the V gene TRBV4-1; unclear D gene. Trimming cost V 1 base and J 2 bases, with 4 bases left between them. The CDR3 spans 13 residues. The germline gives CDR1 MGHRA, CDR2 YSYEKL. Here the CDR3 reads CASSQGLTDTQYF. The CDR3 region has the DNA TGCGCCAGCAGCCAAGGGCTCACAGATACGCAGTATTTT.

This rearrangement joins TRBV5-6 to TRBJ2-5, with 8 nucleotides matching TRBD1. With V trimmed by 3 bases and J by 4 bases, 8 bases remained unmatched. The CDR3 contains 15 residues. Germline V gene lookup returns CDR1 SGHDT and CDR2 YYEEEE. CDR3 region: CASSWPTGATETQYF. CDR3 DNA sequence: TGTGCCAGCAGCTGGCCGACAGGGGCCACAGAGACCCAGTACTTC.

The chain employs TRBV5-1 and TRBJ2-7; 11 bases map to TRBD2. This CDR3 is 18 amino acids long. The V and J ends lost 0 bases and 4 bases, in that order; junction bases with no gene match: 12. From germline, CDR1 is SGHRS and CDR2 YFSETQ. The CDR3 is CASSLVLAGGEDTYEQYF. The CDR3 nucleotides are TGCGCCAGCAGCTTGGTATTAGCGGGAGGGGAAGATACTTACGAGCAGTACTTC.

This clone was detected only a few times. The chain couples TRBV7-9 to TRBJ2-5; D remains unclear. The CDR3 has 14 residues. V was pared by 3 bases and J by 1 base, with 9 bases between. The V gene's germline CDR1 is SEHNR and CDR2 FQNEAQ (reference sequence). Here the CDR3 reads CASSFSTFQETQYF. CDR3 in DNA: TGTGCCAGCAGCTTTTCGACTTTCCAAGAGACCCAGTACTTC.

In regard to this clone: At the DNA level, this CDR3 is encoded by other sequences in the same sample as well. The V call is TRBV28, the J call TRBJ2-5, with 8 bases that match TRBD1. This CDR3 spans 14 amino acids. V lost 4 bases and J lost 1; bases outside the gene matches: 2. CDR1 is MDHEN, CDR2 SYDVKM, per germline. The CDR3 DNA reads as TGTGCCAGCAGTTCAACAGGGGGCCAAGAGACCCAGTACTTC. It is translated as CASSSTGGQETQYF.

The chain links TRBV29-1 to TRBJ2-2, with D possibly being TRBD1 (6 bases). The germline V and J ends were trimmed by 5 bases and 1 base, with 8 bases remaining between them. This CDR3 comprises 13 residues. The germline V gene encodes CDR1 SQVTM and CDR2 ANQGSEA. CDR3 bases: TGCAGCGTTTCGGACAGGAACACCGGGGAGCTGTTTTTT. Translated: CSVSDRNTGELFF.

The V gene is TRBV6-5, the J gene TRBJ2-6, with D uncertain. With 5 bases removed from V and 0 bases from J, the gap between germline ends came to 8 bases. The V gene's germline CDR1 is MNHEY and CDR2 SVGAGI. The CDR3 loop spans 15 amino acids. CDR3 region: CASSPPRSGANVLTF. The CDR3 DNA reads TGTGCCAGCAGTCCCCCGCGCTCTGGGGCCAACGTCCTGACTTTC.

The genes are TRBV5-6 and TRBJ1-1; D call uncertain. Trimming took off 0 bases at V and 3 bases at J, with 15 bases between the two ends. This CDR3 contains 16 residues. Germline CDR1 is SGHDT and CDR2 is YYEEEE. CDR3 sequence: CASSLAVRGAYTEAFF. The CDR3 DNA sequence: TGTGCCAGCAGCTTGGCAGTTCGGGGAGCCTACACTGAAGCTTTCTTT.

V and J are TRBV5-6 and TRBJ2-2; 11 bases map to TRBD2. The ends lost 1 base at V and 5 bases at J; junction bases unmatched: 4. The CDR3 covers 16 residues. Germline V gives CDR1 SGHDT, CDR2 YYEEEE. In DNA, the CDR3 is TGTGCCAGCAGCTTGACTAGCGGGAGCTATACCGGGGAGCTGTTTTTT. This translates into CASSLTSGSYTGELFF.

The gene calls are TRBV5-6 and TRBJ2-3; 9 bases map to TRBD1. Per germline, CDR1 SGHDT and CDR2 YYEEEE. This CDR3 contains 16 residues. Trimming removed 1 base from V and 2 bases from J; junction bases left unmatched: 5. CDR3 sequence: CASSLSGTGITDTQYF. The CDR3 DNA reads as TGTGCCAGCAGCTTGTCCGGGACAGGGATCACAGATACGCAGTATTTT.

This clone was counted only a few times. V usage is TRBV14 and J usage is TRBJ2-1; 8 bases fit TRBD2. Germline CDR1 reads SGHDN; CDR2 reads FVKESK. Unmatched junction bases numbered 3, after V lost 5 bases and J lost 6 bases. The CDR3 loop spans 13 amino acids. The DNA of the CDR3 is TGTGCCAGCAGCACCGGGACTAGCAATGAGCAGTTCTTC. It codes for CASSTGTSNEQFF.

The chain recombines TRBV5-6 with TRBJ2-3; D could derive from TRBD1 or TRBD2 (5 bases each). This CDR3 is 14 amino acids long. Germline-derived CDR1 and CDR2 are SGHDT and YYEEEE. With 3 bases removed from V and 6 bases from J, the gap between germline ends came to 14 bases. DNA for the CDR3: TGTGCCAGCAGCTCCGGGACCGGGTGGGATACGCAGTATTTT. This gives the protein CASSSGTGWDTQYF.

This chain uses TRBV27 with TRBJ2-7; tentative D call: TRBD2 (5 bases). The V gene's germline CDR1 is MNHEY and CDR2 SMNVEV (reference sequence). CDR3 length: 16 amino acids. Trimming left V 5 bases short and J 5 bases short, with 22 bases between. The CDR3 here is CASSLGSRAERNEQYF. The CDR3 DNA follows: TGTGCCAGCAGTCTAGGCTCGAGGGCGGAGAGGAACGAGCAGTACTTC.

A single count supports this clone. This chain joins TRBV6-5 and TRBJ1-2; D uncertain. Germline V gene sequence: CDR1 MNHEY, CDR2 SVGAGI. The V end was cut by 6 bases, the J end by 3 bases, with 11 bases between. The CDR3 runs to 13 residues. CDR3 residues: CASRPSSYYGYTF. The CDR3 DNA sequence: TGTGCCAGCAGACCCTCCTCTTACTATGGCTACACCTTC.

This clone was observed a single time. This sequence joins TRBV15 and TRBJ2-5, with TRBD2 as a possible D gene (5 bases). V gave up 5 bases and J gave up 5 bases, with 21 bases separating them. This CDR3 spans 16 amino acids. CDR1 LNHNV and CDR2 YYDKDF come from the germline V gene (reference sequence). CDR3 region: CATSFPPGSVTETQYF. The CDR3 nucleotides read TGTGCCACCAGCTTTCCCCCTGGGAGCGTTACGGAGACCCAGTACTTC.

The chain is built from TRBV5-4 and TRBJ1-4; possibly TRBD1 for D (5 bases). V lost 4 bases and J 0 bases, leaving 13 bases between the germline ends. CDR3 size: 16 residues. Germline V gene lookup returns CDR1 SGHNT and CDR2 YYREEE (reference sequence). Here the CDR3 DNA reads TGTGCCAGCAGCCCTAAGGCGGGGGCAACTAATGAAAAACTGTTTTTT. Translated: CASSPKAGATNEKLFF.

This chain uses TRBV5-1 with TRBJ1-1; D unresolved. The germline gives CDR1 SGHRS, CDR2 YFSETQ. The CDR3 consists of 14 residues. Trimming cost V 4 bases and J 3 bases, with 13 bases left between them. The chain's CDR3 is CASSPTGRDTEAFF. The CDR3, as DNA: TGCGCCAGCAGCCCGACCGGACGGGACACTGAAGCTTTCTTT.

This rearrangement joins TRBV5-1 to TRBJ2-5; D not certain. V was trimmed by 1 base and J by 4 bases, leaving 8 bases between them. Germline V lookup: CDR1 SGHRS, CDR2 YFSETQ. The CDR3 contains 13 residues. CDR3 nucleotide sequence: TGCGCCAGCAGCTTGAGAGGTGGAGAGACCCAGTACTTC. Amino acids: CASSLRGGETQYF. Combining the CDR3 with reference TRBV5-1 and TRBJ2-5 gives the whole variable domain KAGVTQTPRYLIKTRGQQVTLSCSPISGHRSVSWYQQTPGQGLQFLFEYFSETQRNKGNFPGRFSGRQFSNSRSEMNVSTLELGDSALYLCASSLRGGETQYFGPGTRLLVL.

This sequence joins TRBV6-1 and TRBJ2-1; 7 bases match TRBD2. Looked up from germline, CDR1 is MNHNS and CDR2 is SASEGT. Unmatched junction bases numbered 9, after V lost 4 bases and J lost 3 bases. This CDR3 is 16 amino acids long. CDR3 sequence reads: CASSATGTTYYNEQFF. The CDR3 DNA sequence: TGTGCCAGCAGTGCCACCGGGACTACGTACTACAATGAGCAGTTCTTC.

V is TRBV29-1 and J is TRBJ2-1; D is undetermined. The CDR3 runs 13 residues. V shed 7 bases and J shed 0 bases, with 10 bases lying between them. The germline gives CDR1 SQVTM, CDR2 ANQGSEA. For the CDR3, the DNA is TGCAGCGATGGAACCGTCTCCTACAATGAGCAGTTCTTC. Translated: CSDGTVSYNEQFF.

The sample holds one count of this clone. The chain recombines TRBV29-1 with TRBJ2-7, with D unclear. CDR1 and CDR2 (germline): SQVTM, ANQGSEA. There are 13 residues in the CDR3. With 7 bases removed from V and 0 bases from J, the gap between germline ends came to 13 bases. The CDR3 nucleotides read TGCAGCGCGAAACTCCTGAGCTCCTACGAGCAGTACTTC. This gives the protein CSAKLLSSYEQYF.

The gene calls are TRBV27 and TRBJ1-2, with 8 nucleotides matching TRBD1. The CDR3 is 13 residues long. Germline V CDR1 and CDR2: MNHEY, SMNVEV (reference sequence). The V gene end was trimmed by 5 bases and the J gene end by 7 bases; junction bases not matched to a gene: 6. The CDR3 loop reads CASSPDRGSGYTF. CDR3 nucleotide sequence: TGTGCCAGCAGTCCCGACAGGGGAAGTGGCTACACCTTC.

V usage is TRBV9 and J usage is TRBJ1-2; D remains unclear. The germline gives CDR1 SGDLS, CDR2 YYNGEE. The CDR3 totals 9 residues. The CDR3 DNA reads TGTGGCCCGTCGGATGGCTACACCTTC. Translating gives CGPSDGYTF.

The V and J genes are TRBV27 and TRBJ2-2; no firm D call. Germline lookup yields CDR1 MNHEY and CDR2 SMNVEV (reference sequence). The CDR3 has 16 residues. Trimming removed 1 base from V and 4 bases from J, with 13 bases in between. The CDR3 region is CASSLLGPHVTGELFF. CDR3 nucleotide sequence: TGTGCCAGCAGTTTATTGGGCCCCCACGTCACCGGGGAGCTGTTTTTT.

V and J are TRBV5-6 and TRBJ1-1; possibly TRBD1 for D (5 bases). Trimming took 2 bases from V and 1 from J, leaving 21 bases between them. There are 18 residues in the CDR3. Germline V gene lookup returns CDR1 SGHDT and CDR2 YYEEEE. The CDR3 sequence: CASSFWLWGLHQNTEAFF. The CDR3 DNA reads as TGTGCCAGCAGCTTTTGGTTGTGGGGACTCCATCAGAACACTGAAGCTTTCTTT.

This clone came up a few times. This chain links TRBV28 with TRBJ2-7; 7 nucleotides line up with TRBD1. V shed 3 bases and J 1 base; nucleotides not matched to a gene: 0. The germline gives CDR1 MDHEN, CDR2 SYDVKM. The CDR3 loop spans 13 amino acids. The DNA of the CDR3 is TGTGCCAGCAGTTTGACAGGGTCCTACGAGCAGTACTTC. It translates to CASSLTGSYEQYF.

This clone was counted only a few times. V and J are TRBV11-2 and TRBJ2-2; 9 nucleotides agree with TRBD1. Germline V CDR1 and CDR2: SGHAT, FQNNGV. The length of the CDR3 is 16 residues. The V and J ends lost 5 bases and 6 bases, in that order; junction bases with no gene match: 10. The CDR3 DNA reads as TGTGCCAGCAGCCTCGTACAGGGGGCTGGGTCCGGGGAGCTGTTTTTT. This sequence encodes CASSLVQGAGSGELFF.